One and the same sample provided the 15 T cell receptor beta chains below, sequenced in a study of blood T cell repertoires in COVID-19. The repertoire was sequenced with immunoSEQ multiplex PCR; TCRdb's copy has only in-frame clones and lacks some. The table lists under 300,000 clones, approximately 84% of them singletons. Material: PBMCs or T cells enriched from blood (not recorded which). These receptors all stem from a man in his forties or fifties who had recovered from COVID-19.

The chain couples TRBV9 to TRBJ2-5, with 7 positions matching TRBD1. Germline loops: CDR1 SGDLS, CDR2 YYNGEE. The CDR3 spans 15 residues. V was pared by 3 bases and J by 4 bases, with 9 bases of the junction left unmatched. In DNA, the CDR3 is TGTGCCAGCAGCGAGGACAGGTGGGGGAGAGAGACCCAGTACTTC. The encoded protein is CASSEDRWGRETQYF.

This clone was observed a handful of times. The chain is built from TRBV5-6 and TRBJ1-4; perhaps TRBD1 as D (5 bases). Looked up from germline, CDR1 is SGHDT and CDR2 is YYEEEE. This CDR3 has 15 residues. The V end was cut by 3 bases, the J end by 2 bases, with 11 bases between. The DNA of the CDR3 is TGTGCCAGCAGCTATGCTGGGGCGACTAATGAAAAACTGTTTTTT. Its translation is CASSYAGATNEKLFF.

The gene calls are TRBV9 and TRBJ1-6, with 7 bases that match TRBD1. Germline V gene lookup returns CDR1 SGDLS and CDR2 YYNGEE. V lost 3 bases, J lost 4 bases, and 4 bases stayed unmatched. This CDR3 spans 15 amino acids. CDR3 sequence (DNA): TGTGCCAGCAGCGCAACAGGGGTTTATAATTCACCCCTCCACTTT. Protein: CASSATGVYNSPLHF.

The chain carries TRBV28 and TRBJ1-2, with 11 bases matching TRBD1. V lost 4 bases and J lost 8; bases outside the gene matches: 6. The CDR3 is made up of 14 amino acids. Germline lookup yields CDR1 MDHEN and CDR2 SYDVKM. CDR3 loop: CASSSAGTGGGYTF. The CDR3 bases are TGTGCCAGCAGTTCTGCCGGGACAGGGGGAGGCTACACCTTC.

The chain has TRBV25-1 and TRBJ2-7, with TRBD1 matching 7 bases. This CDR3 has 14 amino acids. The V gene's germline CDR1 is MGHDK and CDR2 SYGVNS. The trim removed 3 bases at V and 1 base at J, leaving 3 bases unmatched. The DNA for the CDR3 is TGTGCCAGCAGTGATTGGGGACAGTCCTACGAGCAGTACTTC. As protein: CASSDWGQSYEQYF.

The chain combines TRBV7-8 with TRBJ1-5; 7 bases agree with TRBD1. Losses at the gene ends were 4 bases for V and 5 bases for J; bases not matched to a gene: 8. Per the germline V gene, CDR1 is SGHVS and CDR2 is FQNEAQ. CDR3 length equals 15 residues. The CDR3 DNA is TGTGCCAGCAGCTCCCGACAGGGTGTAGATCAGCCCCAGCATTTT. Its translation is CASSSRQGVDQPQHF.

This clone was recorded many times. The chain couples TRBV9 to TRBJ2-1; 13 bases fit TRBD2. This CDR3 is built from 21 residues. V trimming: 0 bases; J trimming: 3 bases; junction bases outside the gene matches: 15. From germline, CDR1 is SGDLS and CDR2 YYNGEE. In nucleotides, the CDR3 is TGTGCCAGCAGCGTAGCTACAGGAGGACTAGCGGGAGTGCCTAGCTACAATGAGCAGTTCTTC. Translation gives CASSVATGGLAGVPSYNEQFF.

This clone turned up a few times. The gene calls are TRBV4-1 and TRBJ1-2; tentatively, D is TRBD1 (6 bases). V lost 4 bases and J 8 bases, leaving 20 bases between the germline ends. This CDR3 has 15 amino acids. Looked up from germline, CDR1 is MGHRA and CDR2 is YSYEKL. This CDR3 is CASSPPRGNTGGYTF. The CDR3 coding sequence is TGCGCCAGCAGCCCACCTAGGGGGAACACCGGGGGCTACACCTTC.

CDR3 coding DNA: TGTGCCAGCAGCCTCCAGATGGACTATGGCTACACCTTC. As protein: CASSLQMDYGYTF. The rearrangement joins TRBV2 to TRBJ1-2; D gene ambiguous. Trimming pared 6 bases from V and 3 bases from J, leaving 11 bases between. Germline CDR1 and CDR2: SNHLY and FYNNEI. The CDR3 extends over 13 amino acids.

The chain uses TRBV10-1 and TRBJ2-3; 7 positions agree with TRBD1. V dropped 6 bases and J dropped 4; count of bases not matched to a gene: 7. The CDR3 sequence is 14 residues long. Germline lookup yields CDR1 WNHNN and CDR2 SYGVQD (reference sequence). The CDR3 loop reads CASRATGDADTQYF. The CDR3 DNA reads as TGCGCCAGCAGGGCTACAGGGGACGCAGATACGCAGTATTTT.

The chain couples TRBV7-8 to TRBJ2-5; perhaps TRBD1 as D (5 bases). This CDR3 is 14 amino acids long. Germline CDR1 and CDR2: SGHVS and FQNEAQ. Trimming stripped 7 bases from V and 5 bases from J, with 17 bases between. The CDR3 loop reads CASTIQGDRETQYF. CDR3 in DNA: TGTGCCAGCACCATCCAGGGTGATCGGGAGACCCAGTACTTC.

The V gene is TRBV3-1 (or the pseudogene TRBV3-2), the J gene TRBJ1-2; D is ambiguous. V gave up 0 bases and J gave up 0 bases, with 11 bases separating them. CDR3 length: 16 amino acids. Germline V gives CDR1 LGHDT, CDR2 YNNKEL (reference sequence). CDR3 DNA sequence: TGTGCCAGCAGCCAAGAAGCGAACCGTCCTAACTATGGCTACACCTTC. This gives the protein CASSQEANRPNYGYTF.

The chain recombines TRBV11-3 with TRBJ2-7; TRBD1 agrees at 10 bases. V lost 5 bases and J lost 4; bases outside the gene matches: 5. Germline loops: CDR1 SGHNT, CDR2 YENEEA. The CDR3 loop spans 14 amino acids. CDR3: CASSQRTGGYEQYF. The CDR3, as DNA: TGTGCCAGCAGCCAACGGACAGGGGGTTACGAGCAGTACTTC.

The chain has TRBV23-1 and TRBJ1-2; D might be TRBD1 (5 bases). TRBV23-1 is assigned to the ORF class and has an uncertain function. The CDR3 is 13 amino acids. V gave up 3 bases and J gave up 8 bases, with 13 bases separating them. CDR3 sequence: CASSHVRVVGYTF. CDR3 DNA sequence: TGCGCCAGCAGTCACGTCAGGGTGGTAGGCTACACCTTC.

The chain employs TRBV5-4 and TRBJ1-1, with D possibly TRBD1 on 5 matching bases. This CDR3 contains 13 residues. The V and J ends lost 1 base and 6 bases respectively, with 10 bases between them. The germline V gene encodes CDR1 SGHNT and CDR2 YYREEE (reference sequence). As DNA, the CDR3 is TGTGCCAGCAGCTTGAGGTCAGGGTCTGAAGCTTTCTTT. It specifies CASSLRSGSEAFF. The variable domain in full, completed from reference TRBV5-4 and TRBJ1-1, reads ETGVTQSPTHLIKTRGQQVTLRCSSQSGHNTVSWYQQALGQGPQFIFQYYREEENGRGNFPPRFSGLQFPNYSSELNVNALELDDSALYLCASSLRSGSEAFFGQGTRLTVV.